A single sample is the source of the 8 T cell receptor beta chains below, sequenced in a study of identifying expanded T cells in peripheral blood. Produced via immunoSEQ multiplex PCR; TCRdb's table is partial and in-frame only. This table holds under 150,000 clones, 65% to 90% found once. Sequenced input: blood. These receptors were obtained from a person between 18 and 75 years old in good health.

The V call is TRBV7-2, the J call TRBJ2-2, with 7 positions matching TRBD2. CDR3 length: 14 residues. The J segment lost 4 bases and the V segment lost 5 bases, leaving 4 bases of the junction unmatched. Germline values: CDR1 SGHTA, CDR2 FQGNSA. The CDR3 DNA follows: TGTGCCAGCAGCGCCCGGGGGGTCACCGGGGAGCTGTTTTTT. Its protein is CASSARGVTGELFF.

V is TRBV29-1 and J is TRBJ2-2; D remains ambiguous. Deletions cut 3 bases from V and 1 base from J, with 3 bases between. Germline V gene sequence: CDR1 SQVTM, CDR2 ANQGSEA. The CDR3 extends over 12 amino acids. The CDR3 nucleotides are TGCAGCGTTGATGGGAACACCGGGGAGCTGTTTTTT. Protein: CSVDGNTGELFF.

A single count supports this clone. The chain employs TRBV5-1 and TRBJ2-3; 13 positions match TRBD2. Germline lookup yields CDR1 SGHRS and CDR2 YFSETQ. This CDR3 contains 18 residues. The V gene end was trimmed by 0 bases and the J gene end by 1 base; junction bases not matched to a gene: 5. CDR3 coding DNA: TGCGCCAGCAGCTTGGTAGGGACTAGCGGGGTAGGCACAGATACGCAGTATTTT. Amino acid sequence: CASSLVGTSGVGTDTQYF.

This rearrangement joins TRBV27 to TRBJ1-2, with D possibly being TRBD1 (6 bases). Trimming cost V 5 bases and J 0 bases, with 10 bases left between them. Germline values: CDR1 MNHEY, CDR2 SMNVEV (reference sequence). The CDR3 contains 14 residues. The CDR3 spells CASSTQGPNYGYTF. CDR3 bases: TGTGCCAGCAGTACACAGGGACCTAACTATGGCTACACCTTC.

The rearrangement joins TRBV5-6 to TRBJ2-7; no definite D call. V dropped 2 bases and J dropped 0 bases, with 6 bases sitting between them. There are 13 residues in the CDR3. The V gene's germline CDR1 is SGHDT and CDR2 YYEEEE. As DNA, the CDR3 is TGTGCCAGCAGCTTCGCAGACTCCTACGAGCAGTACTTC. Translated: CASSFADSYEQYF. Full variable domain (missing parts from reference TRBV5-6 and TRBJ2-7): DAGVTQSPTHLIKTRGQQVTLRCSPKSGHDTVSWYQQALGQGPQFIFQYYEEEERQRGNFPDRFSGHQFPNYSSELNVNALLLGDSALYLCASSFADSYEQYFGPGTRLTVT.

This clone has only one observation. The rearrangement uses TRBV10-3 and TRBJ1-1; 7 nucleotides align to TRBD1. The CDR3 has 15 residues. The J segment lost 1 base and the V segment lost 0 bases, leaving 2 bases of the junction unmatched. The V gene's germline CDR1 is ENHRY and CDR2 SYGVKD. The DNA for the CDR3 is TGTGCCATCAGTGAGTCACAGGGGACGAACACTGAAGCTTTCTTT. This sequence encodes CAISESQGTNTEAFF.

V usage is TRBV29-1 and J usage is TRBJ1-5; 10 positions match TRBD1. The CDR3 loop spans 15 amino acids. V trimming: 6 bases; J trimming: 1 base; junction bases outside the gene matches: 6. Germline CDR1 and CDR2: SQVTM and ANQGSEA. The CDR3 bases are TGCAGCGTGTCGACAGGGGGCGCGAGCAATCAGCCCCAGCATTTT. It specifies CSVSTGGASNQPQHF.

V usage is TRBV19 and J usage is TRBJ2-2; TRBD2 is a possible D gene (6 bases). V was pared by 3 bases and J by 5 bases, with 10 bases between. Germline lookup yields CDR1 LNHDA and CDR2 SQIVND (reference sequence). The CDR3 has 14 amino acids. In DNA, the CDR3 is TGTGCCAGTAGTATTATACGGGGGACCGGGGAGCTGTTTTTT. Amino acid sequence: CASSIIRGTGELFF. The full variable domain, rest sourced from reference TRBV19 and TRBJ2-2, is DGGITQSPKYLFRKEGQNVTLSCEQNLNHDAMYWYRQDPGQGLRLIYYSQIVNDFQKGDIAEGYSVSREKKESFPLTVTSAQKNPTAFYLCASSIIRGTGELFFGEGSRLTVL.